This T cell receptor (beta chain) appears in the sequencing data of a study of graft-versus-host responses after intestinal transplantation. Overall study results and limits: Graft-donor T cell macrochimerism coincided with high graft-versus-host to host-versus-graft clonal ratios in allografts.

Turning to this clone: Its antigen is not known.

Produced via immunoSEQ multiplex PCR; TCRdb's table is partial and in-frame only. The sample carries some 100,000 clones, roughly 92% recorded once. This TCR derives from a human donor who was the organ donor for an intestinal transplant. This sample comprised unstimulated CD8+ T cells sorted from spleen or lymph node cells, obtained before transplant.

The CDR3 region is CASRTAGGYEQYF. The CDR3 nucleotides read TGTGCCAGCAGAACTGCTGGGGGGTACGAGCAGTACTTC. The J gene is TRBJ2-7, the V gene TRBV27; maybe TRBD2 (6 bases). Looked up from germline, CDR1 is MNHEY and CDR2 is SMNVEV (reference sequence). With 6 bases removed from V and 4 bases from J, the gap between germline ends came to 13 bases. CDR3 length: 13 residues.